This TCR beta chain was captured in a study of cytomegalovirus exposure and HLA in healthy donors (dated by TCRdb to the late 2010s). For context, the study as a whole: In an earlier analysis of 450 to 750 of the donors, 276 Gb of sequence data and 95 million to 130 million unique TCR beta sequences from approximately 180 million T cells were reported. Roughly 300 gigabases of sequencing data and around 85 million unique TCR sequences made up an early release that covered about 640 HLA-typed donors. Among the roughly 370 genotyped donors, roughly 80% belonged to the genetic ancestry cluster associated with self-reported Caucasian donors. The study was designed to test whether signatures of past pathogen exposure could be identified by cataloging public T cell receptors. The study profiled the T cell repertoires of about 640 subjects by immunosequencing and related them to cytomegalovirus serostatus. In addition to the first cohort of approximately 650 subjects, a separate validation cohort of 130 or so different subjects was used. The study combined high-throughput TCR immunosequencing, statistical association of individual TCRs with disease status, and machine learning to predict cytomegalovirus infection status. In a later analysis, previously published TCR beta repertoires from some 640 donors were re-analyzed and high-resolution HLA genotyping was added so that TCR occurrence patterns could be studied. The later analysis used no new phenotypic data to find candidate immune exposures, relying instead on TCR beta sequences and their occurrence across donors. An earlier analysis of some 600 of the donors applied high-throughput TCR beta sequencing to assess whether each TCR beta V gene segment acted as functional or pseudogenic. Alongside the repertoire data, information on donor age, sex, ethnicity and CMV serostatus was compiled. Genome-wide SNP genotypes for about three fifths of the roughly 670 donors were used in a later genetic analysis, which treated that subset as a discovery cohort. Every discovery cohort repertoire had been produced on one sequencing platform. HLA typing covered class I and class II loci at four-digit resolution. Typing coverage varied by locus: about 620-630 donors for A, B, C, DRB1 and DQB1; approximately 500 for DQA1; more than 600 for DPA1; approximately 450 for DPB1. About five DR-DQ haplotypes were handled as single units for association and clustering, since linkage in the cohort was strong. Across 300 to 500 genotyped donors of the cohort, an average of 235,054 unique TCR beta nucleotide sequences per donor were sequenced, and 15% to 20% of those sequences were non-productive. Overall results and qualifications from the work: A total of roughly 160 TCR beta chains were listed by the study as associated with cytomegalovirus. Assigning TCR associations to individual alleles was difficult when HLA alleles, especially DR and DQ, strongly co-occurred. Compared with the approximately 670-donor mean, donors in an Asian-associated ancestry cluster had fewer N-insertions in productive TCRs, according to a later genetic analysis. Because HLA typing was unavailable for some donors at each locus, only the typed subset was used in association tests. An earlier analysis of approximately 530 of the donors showed that most TCR beta V segments appeared in productive rearrangements either about 87% or about 30% of the time, which broadly matched IMGT annotations. A further reported finding was that TCR beta sequences accurately predicted the HLA-A and HLA-B alleles for most subjects in the first cohort. A later analysis found that HLA-associated TCR beta chains were more clonally expanded and had lower generation probabilities than equally common non-associated chains. Some IMGT-functional V segments, including TRBV6-2 and TRBV6-3, could not be distinguished by the 87-base-pair reads and were therefore excluded. The earlier analysis of 587 of the donors excluded roughly 17 rarely observed V segments, including chromosome 9 orphons, because counts were too low. A later analysis reported that several top co-occurrence clusters appeared linked to parvovirus B19, influenza, CMV and Epstein-Barr virus. The cohort was sequenced for TCR beta chains only, and without alpha or paired-chain data the features that could be detected were limited. Cytomegalovirus status was reported to be diagnosed by the classifier with high specificity and sensitivity in both the original and validation cohorts. Specific HLA alleles were associated with roughly 16,000 TCR beta sequences at a false discovery rate of 0.05 in a later analysis. For the cohort, immune exposure information was limited to CMV serostatus. While some public TCRs were present in many individuals, most TCR sequences turned up only very rarely across donors. The authors suggested that the approach could potentially be generalized to other disease states and immunological phenotypes. Sequencing depth was assumed to be roughly uniform across donors in the presence/absence analyses, though that assumption may not hold. An association between a missense DCLRE1C variant and V-gene and J-gene trimming of TCR beta chains was found in a later genetic analysis and replicated in an independent cohort. In vitro tests confirmed that a few of the cytomegalovirus-associated TCR beta chains recognize cytomegalovirus antigens. According to a later analysis, TCR association rates differed among HLA loci, with DRB1 alleles showing the most associated TCRs and HLA-C alleles showing the fewest. Correlated functional status among segregating V segments might reflect linkage disequilibrium, but an unknown experimental factor could not be ruled out. A cluster of highly shared sequence variants was judged likely to be a technical artifact of the sequencing pipeline. A later analysis found that most CMV-associated TCR beta chains appeared HLA-restricted, with HLA associations seemingly driven largely by CMV exposure.

Library creation used the immunoSEQ multiplex PCR assay. For the multiplex PCR, a mixture combining 60 forward primers for TCR Vbeta segments and 13 reverse primers for TCR Jbeta segments was used. Amplification of the CDR3 region of rearranged TCR beta genes was performed with a multiplex PCR assay on genomic DNA. The Illumina HiSeq System was used to sequence the amplified TCR beta libraries as 87-base-pair reads. The paper's processing steps were these. Across the 600 to 700 repertoires, a later analysis counted tens of millions of unique TCR beta chains, about 10 million of which were shared by at least two donors. Raw reads were error-corrected and collapsed into unique sequences by a nearest-neighbor algorithm in which closely related sequences were merged to remove PCR and sequencing errors. To assign V, D and J gene segments, CDR3 sequences were aligned to IMGT reference sequences. For a sequence to be retained, a match of at least six nucleotides to both a V gene segment and a J gene segment was required. A rearrangement counted as productive if the CDR3 had no stop codons and remained in frame with V and J, and every other rearrangement counted as non-productive. CDR3 was defined by IMGT convention, running from the second conserved V-encoded cysteine to the conserved J-encoded phenylalanine. In an earlier analysis of 587 of the donors, sequences lacking an unambiguous match to a single V gene segment were excluded. An earlier analysis of around 600 of the donors classified V segments as functional when productive rearrangements were above 56.7% and as segregating when the standard deviation between donors was above 5%. A statistical classification framework was built for diagnosing cytomegalovirus status from the catalog of TCR beta chain sequences. In a later analysis, TCR nucleotide sequences were compared against IMGT/GENE-DB human TR gene sequences so that V and J genes could be assigned. Using the TCRdist pipeline, a later analysis assigned CDR3 sequences along with most-parsimonious VDJ recombination scenarios. In a later analysis, each TCR beta chain was defined by its CDR3 amino acid sequence together with its V-gene family, and reads lacking a unique V-gene family were excluded. As a way to deal with suspected cross-contamination and a sequencing artifact, a later analysis dropped 500 to 700 nucleotide sequences that were highly shared and had low generation probability. In a later analysis, a clonal expansion index for each public chain was calculated from normalized within-repertoire ranks of inferred template counts. A later analysis computed generation probabilities with a VDJ recombination model fitted to out-of-frame rearrangements, and checked the results against IGoR. A later analysis scored TCR-TCR, TCR-HLA and TCR-CMV co-occurrence with hypergeometric tests, applying a repertoire-size bias correction to TCR pairs. A later analysis estimated false discovery rates by permuting HLA or CMV assignments 20 times. In a later analysis, co-occurring TCRs were grouped using DBSCAN, and TCRdist sequence similarity was added for clustering within HLA-allele-positive subsets. For co-occurrence clustering, repertoires with fewer than 30,000 or more than 120,000 public chains were excluded, along with five repertoires with anomalous nucleotide sharing. TCRdb provides this immuneACCESS table in a form limited to in-frame rearrangements. Some clones are lacking; in checked studies, under half of them reflect an unresolved V gene, and why the rest are absent is not known. The DNA gave D and trimming, while V, J and clone size come from that table. This sample holds about 120,000 clones; under 90% were observed only once. Together, the top ten hold under 5% of the sample.

The cohort was made up of under 800 healthy bone marrow donors. Cohort members were all nominally healthy when sampled, although unrecorded immune exposures were likely present. The donor was CMV seronegative and was included in the group of several hundred seronegative cohort members. A peripheral blood sample was provided by each donor, and peripheral blood mononuclear cells were used for TCR beta sequencing. Genomic DNA was extracted from the blood cell samples with the Qiagen DNeasy Blood Extraction Kit. This clone has more than one count but fewer than ten. Its antigen is not yet known. There are no base qualities to consult, and no much larger clone falls within one base. V loses 5 bases of germline sequence and J loses 1 base, and the interval between the two ends is 9 bases. Spanning cysteine to phenylalanine, the CDR3 consists of 14 amino acids. Of the read, only the CDR3 DNA is kept; its 42 bases are in frame from base 1. Reading the germline V gene gives CDR1 MDHEN and CDR2 SYDVKM.

Material for sequencing was PBMCs. The V and J segments used are TRBV28 and TRBJ2-1; a tentative D match to TRBD2 spans 6 bases. The TCR comes from a woman in her 30s in good health and CMV-seronegative. The CDR3 reads as follows: CASSRAGSYNEQFF. Here is the DNA: TGTGCCAGCAGTCGAGCGGGTTCCTACAATGAGCAGTTCTTC.